Shown below are 21 T cell receptor beta chains from a single sample sequenced in a study of T cell responses to AZD1222 COVID-19 vaccine. Method: immunoSEQ multiplex PCR; TCRdb's copy keeps in-frame clones and lacks some. The sample has about 60,000 clones; approximately 83% are singletons. The sample consisted of peripheral blood, taken on day 0 of AZD1222 vaccination. These receptors all stem from an adult in good health.

This clone appeared once. The chain links TRBV7-3 to TRBJ1-1; D may be TRBD1 (5 bases). The length of the CDR3 is 12 residues. Germline V gene sequence: CDR1 SGHTA, CDR2 FQGTGA. Between the trimmed V and J ends, which lost 4 bases and 10 bases, there was a span of 13 bases. CDR3 loop: CASSSEGQVAFF. For the CDR3, the DNA is TGTGCCAGCAGCTCCGAGGGGCAAGTAGCTTTCTTT.

V is TRBV6-2 or TRBV6-3 and J is TRBJ1-5, with no clear D. This CDR3 spans 12 amino acids. Trimming shortened V by 4 bases and J by 7 bases, and 8 bases separated the two germline ends. The germline CDR1 and CDR2 sequences are MNHEY and SVGEGT. CDR3 sequence reads: CASSFVLQPQHF. The CDR3 DNA follows: TGTGCCAGCAGTTTCGTCCTCCAGCCCCAGCATTTT.

This chain uses TRBV27 with TRBJ2-2; no clear D gene. Deletions cut 4 bases from V and 0 bases from J, with 6 bases between. Germline V gene data show CDR1 as MNHEY and CDR2 as SMNVEV (reference sequence). The CDR3 contains 14 residues. The CDR3 protein is CASSYPPNTGELFF. CDR3 sequence (DNA): TGTGCCAGCAGTTACCCTCCGAACACCGGGGAGCTGTTTTTT.

The V gene is TRBV24-1, the J gene TRBJ2-1, with 10 bases lining up with TRBD2. V was clipped by 6 bases and J by 4 bases; unmatched bases: 20. This CDR3 spans 20 amino acids. Germline values: CDR1 KGHDR, CDR2 SFDVKD. The CDR3 loop is CATSSVGLAASSQVYNEQFF. The CDR3 DNA reads TGTGCCACCAGTTCAGTAGGACTAGCGGCCTCCTCTCAGGTATACAATGAGCAGTTCTTC.

The V gene is TRBV7-8, the J gene TRBJ1-1; TRBD1 agrees at 9 bases. This CDR3 is 17 amino acids long. With V trimmed by 0 bases and J by 4 bases, 9 bases remained unmatched. CDR1 and CDR2 from the germline V gene are SGHVS and FQNEAQ. CDR3 amino acids: CASSLAVDKTGGTEAFF. CDR3 nucleotides: TGTGCCAGCAGCTTAGCCGTGGACAAGACAGGGGGCACTGAAGCTTTCTTT.

This chain joins TRBV7-9 and TRBJ2-5; 7 nucleotides agree with TRBD2. CDR1 is SEHNR and CDR2 is FQNEAQ in the germline V gene (reference sequence). The V and J ends lost 1 base and 7 bases, in that order; junction bases with no gene match: 9. The CDR3 contains 15 residues. The CDR3 DNA reads TGTGCCAGCAGCTTAGGGGGAGGGGTCGCAGGGACCCAGTACTTC. Encoded protein: CASSLGGGVAGTQYF. Filled out from reference TRBV7-9 and TRBJ2-5, the complete variable domain reads DTGVSQNPRHKITKRGQNVTFRCDPISEHNRLYWYRQTLGQGPEFLTYFQNEAQLEKSRLLSDRFSAERPKGSFSTLEIQRTEQGDSAMYLCASSLGGGVAGTQYFGPGTRLLVL.

This clone has a handful of counts. The chain recombines TRBV7-2 with TRBJ1-5; tentatively, D is TRBD1 (6 bases). The CDR3 is 16 residues long. Germline V gene lookup returns CDR1 SGHTA and CDR2 FQGNSA. With 5 bases removed from V and 0 bases from J, the gap between germline ends came to 14 bases. Here the CDR3 reads CASSLYGQYSNQPQHF. Written as DNA, the CDR3 is TGTGCCAGCAGCCTGTATGGACAGTATAGCAATCAGCCCCAGCATTTT.

CDR3 sequence reads: CASSLGRDGYQETQYF. The CDR3 coding sequence is TGTGCCAGCAGCTTAGGCAGGGACGGGTACCAAGAGACCCAGTACTTC. The chain carries TRBV7-8 and TRBJ2-5; D might be TRBD1 or TRBD2, each matching 5 bases. The CDR3 has 16 amino acids. Germline loops: CDR1 SGHVS, CDR2 FQNEAQ. Trimming cost V 1 base and J 0 bases, with 12 bases left between them.

The CDR3 DNA reads TGTGCCAGCTCACCAGTGGGGTCCCAGCCCCAGCATTTT. Its protein product is CASSPVGSQPQHF. The chain combines TRBV18 with TRBJ1-5; D is unclear. This CDR3 spans 13 amino acids. V lost 2 bases, J lost 7 bases, and 9 bases lay in between. Germline lookup yields CDR1 KGHSH and CDR2 LQKENI. The full variable domain, rest sourced from reference TRBV18 and TRBJ1-5, is NAGVMQNPRHLVRRRGQEARLRCSPMKGHSHVYWYRQLPEEGLKFMVYLQKENIIDESGMPKERFSAEFPKEGPSILRIQQVVRGDSAAYFCASSPVGSQPQHFGDGTRLSIL.

This clone is a singleton in its sample. This chain links TRBV6-5 with TRBJ2-7, with D possibly TRBD2 on 6 matching bases. The CDR3 loop spans 14 amino acids. Germline CDR1 and CDR2: MNHEY and SVGAGI. Trimming took 6 bases from V and 2 from J, leaving 14 bases between them. The CDR3 bases are TGTGCCAGCAGCGAGAAGGGACTGCCCTACGAGCAGTACTTC. Its translation: CASSEKGLPYEQYF.

This chain connects TRBV19 to TRBJ2-7; D ambiguous. The length of the CDR3 is 14 residues. The V and J ends lost 3 bases and 0 bases respectively, with 9 bases between them. Per germline, CDR1 LNHDA and CDR2 SQIVND (reference sequence). CDR3 region: CASSILESSYEQYF. CDR3 nucleotide sequence: TGTGCCAGTAGTATCTTGGAGAGCTCCTACGAGCAGTACTTC.

This clone has only one observation. V and J are TRBV28 and TRBJ2-4; D is ambiguous. The CDR3 runs 14 residues. From germline, CDR1 is MDHEN and CDR2 SYDVKM. V was trimmed by 3 bases and J by 4 bases, leaving 10 bases between them. CDR3 bases: TGTGCCAGCAGTTTTCCGCGATCAAAAAACATTCAGTACTTC. Translation: CASSFPRSKNIQYF.

The chain joins TRBV28 to TRBJ1-1; no definite D call. The V gene lost 5 bases and the J gene lost 3 bases, with 7 bases spanning the gap. Germline V CDR1 and CDR2: MDHEN, SYDVKM. The CDR3 covers 12 residues. Here the CDR3 DNA reads TGTGCCAGCAGTGAGCGAGACACTGAAGCTTTCTTT. Protein product: CASSERDTEAFF.

This clone showed up just once. This sequence joins TRBV9 and TRBJ1-1; no firm D call. V lost 0 bases and J 1 base, leaving 10 bases between the germline ends. This CDR3 has 15 amino acids. CDR1 is SGDLS and CDR2 is YYNGEE in the germline V gene. This CDR3 is CASSVGPSPNTEAFF. The DNA of the CDR3 is TGTGCCAGCAGCGTAGGTCCTTCCCCGAACACTGAAGCTTTCTTT.

This clone was seen only once. The chain recombines TRBV25-1 with TRBJ1-2; D remains unclear. The V end lost 6 bases, the J end lost 9 bases, and 17 bases lay between the germline ends. This CDR3 has 13 amino acids. Germline-derived CDR1 and CDR2 are MGHDK and SYGVNS. The CDR3 DNA reads TGTGCCAGCAGATTACATGAGGGAGGAAGCTACACCTTC. It is translated as CASRLHEGGSYTF.

This CDR3 is CASSPSVRGTSQPQHF. DNA of the CDR3: TGTGCCAGCAGCCCATCGGTCCGAGGCACGAGTCAGCCCCAGCATTTT. This chain links TRBV7-8 with TRBJ1-5; D gene uncertain. Germline CDR1 is SGHVS and CDR2 is FQNEAQ. The CDR3 has 16 amino acids. Between the trimmed V and J ends, which lost 5 bases and 6 bases, there was a span of 20 bases.

The chain links TRBV19 to TRBJ1-1, with D hard to call. The CDR3 has 14 amino acids. Trimming took off 2 bases at V and 4 bases at J, with 11 bases between the two ends. The germline V gene has CDR1 LNHDA and CDR2 SQIVND (reference sequence). Here the CDR3 reads CASSIISSSTEAFF. The CDR3 DNA reads as TGTGCCAGTAGTATAATTTCTTCGAGCACTGAAGCTTTCTTT.

This sequence joins TRBV30 and TRBJ2-3; 12 nucleotides align to TRBD2. CDR1 is GTSNPN, CDR2 SVGIG, per germline (reference sequence). Losses at the gene ends were 3 bases for V and 3 bases for J; bases not matched to a gene: 4. The CDR3 covers 15 residues. CDR3 DNA sequence: TGTGCCTGGAGCCAGACTAGCGGGAGAACAGATACGCAGTATTTT. Protein product: CAWSQTSGRTDTQYF.

This clone was detected only once. CDR3: CASSLDPSTDTQYF. As DNA, the CDR3 is TGTGCCAGCAGCCTAGACCCTAGCACAGATACGCAGTATTTT. The V call is TRBV7-3, the J call TRBJ2-3; D call uncertain. The CDR3 totals 14 residues. Germline-derived CDR1 and CDR2 are SGHTA and FQGTGA. V shed 5 bases and J shed 0 bases, with 9 bases lying between them.

The J gene is TRBJ1-1, the V gene TRBV5-4, with D unclear. The V end lost 1 base, the J end lost 6 bases, and 19 bases lay between the germline ends. Germline CDR1 and CDR2: SGHNT and YYREEE (reference sequence). The CDR3 consists of 16 residues. The CDR3 reads CASSLMSRVPGAEAFF. CDR3 coding DNA: TGTGCCAGCAGCTTGATGTCGAGGGTCCCCGGCGCTGAAGCTTTCTTT.

This clone was picked up one time. The CDR3 region is CASSPSETRVRSGANVLTF. The CDR3 nucleotides are TGTGCCAGCAGCCCGTCCGAAACAAGGGTTCGCTCTGGGGCCAACGTCCTGACTTTC. The chain carries TRBV3-1 (or the pseudogene TRBV3-2) and TRBJ2-6; D is unclear. The germline V gene encodes CDR1 LGHDT and CDR2 YNNKEL (reference sequence). The CDR3 contains 19 residues. V was pared by 4 bases and J by 0 bases, with 19 bases between.